These 31 T cell receptor beta chains came from one sample sequenced in a study of patients and donors after allogeneic stem cell transplantation. Via MiXCR, TCRdb re-called the RT-PCR reads, giving one row per CDR3 protein. The sample yields fewer than 180,000 distinct CDR3 sequences, about a third seen once. The sequencing input was blood, either unsorted or a sorted T cell fraction (not recorded which). These receptors were obtained from a human donor who was either an allogeneic HSCT recipient or a stem cell or donor lymphocyte infusion donor (not recorded which). It is not recorded whose cells these are; they may come from a transplant donor.

The chain employs TRBV5-5 and TRBJ1-2; D is ambiguous. The V end was cut by 0 bases, the J end by 2 bases, with 8 bases between. The CDR3 length is 14 residues. Germline V lookup: CDR1 SGHKS, CDR2 YYEKEE (reference sequence). CDR3: CASSLAPGNYGYTF. As DNA, the CDR3 is TGTGCCAGCAGCTTGGCCCCGGGGAACTATGGCTACACCTTC.

This rearrangement joins TRBV9 to TRBJ2-7, with unresolved D. Trimming removed 1 base from V and 2 bases from J, with 10 bases in between. From germline, CDR1 is SGDLS and CDR2 YYNGEE. The CDR3 runs to 14 residues. In DNA, the CDR3 is TGTGCCAGCAGCGTAAATGGGCGGACCTACGAGCAGTACTTC. Amino acid sequence: CASSVNGRTYEQYF. Variable domain in full (rest from reference TRBV9 and TRBJ2-7): DSGVTQTPKHLITATGQRVTLRCSPRSGDLSVYWYQQSLDQGLQFLIQYYNGEERAKGNILERFSAQQFPDLHSELNLSSLELGDSALYFCASSVNGRTYEQYFGPGTRLTVT.

The CDR3 coding sequence is TGTGCCAGCAGCGGCCTGGGACTCGTGAGCACAGATACGCAGTATTTT. Its protein product is CASSGLGLVSTDTQYF. The chain couples TRBV11-2 to TRBJ2-3, with D possibly matching TRBD2 (6 bases). The CDR3 length is 16 residues. CDR1 and CDR2 (germline): SGHAT, FQNNGV. V was pared by 5 bases and J by 0 bases, with 15 bases between.

The table lists this clonotype with a few counts. The chain links TRBV28 to TRBJ1-1; D unresolved. CDR3 length equals 14 residues. V shed 6 bases and J shed 1 base, with 12 bases lying between them. The germline V gene encodes CDR1 MDHEN and CDR2 SYDVKM. DNA of the CDR3: TGTGCCAGCAGCACATCACGGACGAACACTGAAGCTTTCTTT. Protein sequence: CASSTSRTNTEAFF.

The chain employs TRBV7-2 and TRBJ2-2, with 7 bases matching TRBD2. Per germline, CDR1 SGHTA and CDR2 FQGNSA. J was trimmed by 3 bases and V by 5 bases; bases with no gene match: 9. The CDR3 has 16 residues. CDR3 protein: CASSAAGAGDTGELFF. The CDR3 nucleotides are TGTGCCAGCAGCGCGGCCGGGGCGGGAGACACCGGGGAGCTGTTTTTT. Based on the CDR3 plus reference TRBV7-2 and TRBJ2-2, the full variable domain is GAGVSQSPSNKVTEKGKDVELRCDPISGHTALYWYRQSLGQGLEFLIYFQGNSAPDKSGLPSDRFSAERTGGSVSTLTIQRTQQEDSAVYLCASSAAGAGDTGELFFGEGSRLTVL.

The chain has TRBV18 and TRBJ2-3; no clear D. The V gene lost 2 bases and the J gene lost 0 bases, with 9 bases spanning the gap. CDR1 KGHSH and CDR2 LQKENI come from the germline V gene. The CDR3 covers 15 residues. CDR3 loop: CASSPSGRSTDTQYF. CDR3 bases: TGTGCCAGCTCACCATCGGGTAGGAGCACAGATACGCAGTATTTT.

This clonotype was counted many times. The rearrangement links TRBV27 to TRBJ1-5, with D possibly matching TRBD1 (6 bases). Germline CDR1 reads MNHEY; CDR2 reads SMNVEV (reference sequence). The CDR3 totals 14 residues. V was pared by 2 bases and J by 7 bases, with 12 bases between. The CDR3 spells CASSLGAGGQPQHF. CDR3 in DNA: TGTGCCAGCAGTTTAGGGGCCGGGGGCCAGCCCCAGCATTTT.

This CDR3 reads CASSQDNLSGDTQYF. CDR3 nucleotides: TGCGCCAGCAGCCAAGATAACCTAAGCGGGGATACGCAGTATTTT. The chain links TRBV4-3 to TRBJ2-3; D may be TRBD2 (6 bases). From germline, CDR1 is LGHNA and CDR2 YSLEER. The CDR3 is 15 amino acids. Trimming shortened V by 0 bases and J by 6 bases, and 13 bases separated the two germline ends.

This clonotype was seen more than once but under ten times. V usage is TRBV12-3 or TRBV12-4 and J usage is TRBJ1-1, with D possibly matching TRBD1 (5 bases). The ends were cut back, 6 bases at V and 1 base at J, with 18 bases in the middle. The CDR3 has 16 amino acids. The CDR3 DNA sequence: TGTGCCAGCAGCCAGTCTGGCAGGGACCCGAACACTGAAGCTTTCTTT. This gives the protein CASSQSGRDPNTEAFF.

This clonotype was seen repeatedly, ten times or more. V and J are TRBV27 and TRBJ1-1, with D possibly matching TRBD1 (6 bases). Germline-derived CDR1 and CDR2 are MNHEY and SMNVEV (reference sequence). The V gene lost 5 bases and the J gene lost 0 bases, with 13 bases spanning the gap. The CDR3 extends over 15 amino acids. The CDR3 protein is CASSPYRALNTEAFF. CDR3 DNA sequence: TGTGCCAGCAGTCCGTACAGGGCCCTGAACACTGAAGCTTTCTTT.

This clonotype was seen many times. Here the CDR3 DNA reads TGTGCCAGCAGTAAGACAGGGAAGAACACTGAAGCTTTCTTT. Its translation: CASSKTGKNTEAFF. The chain couples TRBV12-3 or TRBV12-4 to TRBJ1-1; 7 bases fit TRBD1. The CDR3 is made up of 14 amino acids. Trimming took 5 bases from V and 1 from J; bases not matched to a gene: 4.

The CDR3 region has the DNA TGTGCCACCAGCAGAGATGAGGGGTTCTATCAGCCCCAGCATTTT. Its translation is CATSRDEGFYQPQHF. The J gene is TRBJ1-5, the V gene TRBV15; D is possibly TRBD1 (5 bases). Trimming stripped 0 bases from V and 5 bases from J, with 11 bases between. This CDR3 spans 15 amino acids. Germline assignment: CDR1 LNHNV and CDR2 YYDKDF (reference sequence).

This chain uses TRBV2 with TRBJ1-1; D is ambiguous. The germline CDR1 and CDR2 sequences are SNHLY and FYNNEI. The CDR3 length is 13 residues. Trimming stripped 5 bases from V and 3 bases from J, with 10 bases between. The CDR3 loop reads CASSSRIDTEAFF. CDR3 coding DNA: TGTGCCAGCAGTTCACGGATCGACACTGAAGCTTTCTTT.

V usage is TRBV9 and J usage is TRBJ2-7, with TRBD1 matching over 9 bases. Per the germline V gene, CDR1 is SGDLS and CDR2 is YYNGEE. The CDR3 totals 15 residues. V shed 0 bases, J shed 2 bases, and the junction held 3 bases outside the gene matches. The CDR3 loop is CASSVDGTGPYEQYF. The DNA for the CDR3 is TGTGCCAGCAGCGTAGATGGGACAGGGCCCTACGAGCAGTACTTC.

This clonotype has a handful of counts. This chain uses TRBV20-1 with TRBJ1-2, with D possibly matching TRBD1 (5 bases). This CDR3 is 11 amino acids long. CDR1 is DFQATT and CDR2 is SNEGSKA in the germline V gene (reference sequence). V lost 7 bases and J lost 12, with 18 bases in between. CDR3 coding DNA: TGCAGTGGAACTCGAACGGGGACTAACACCTTC. Translation gives CSGTRTGTNTF.

J is TRBJ2-5 and V is TRBV12-3 or TRBV12-4; perhaps TRBD2 as D (6 bases). The CDR3 totals 12 residues. Trimming took off 5 bases at V and 8 bases at J, with 12 bases between the two ends. Written as DNA, the CDR3 is TGTGCCAGCAGTCGCGGGAAGGATACCCAGTACTTC. Translating gives CASSRGKDTQYF.

V and J are TRBV6-6 and TRBJ2-1; no reliable D call. CDR1 is MNHNY and CDR2 is SVGAGI in the germline V gene (reference sequence). The ends were cut back, 4 bases at V and 7 bases at J, with 5 bases in the middle. This CDR3 contains 11 residues. CDR3 sequence: CASSWSNEQFF. The CDR3 DNA reads TGTGCCAGCAGTTGGTCAAATGAGCAGTTCTTC.

The chain is built from TRBV6-5 and TRBJ1-5; 7 bases align to TRBD1. The V and J ends lost 5 bases and 3 bases, in that order; junction bases with no gene match: 7. Looked up from germline, CDR1 is MNHEY and CDR2 is SVGAGI. This CDR3 is built from 15 residues. For the CDR3, the DNA is TGTGCCAGCAGTCCTAGGACAGGTTCCAATCAGCCCCAGCATTTT. Translated: CASSPRTGSNQPQHF.

This chain joins TRBV25-1 and TRBJ2-5, with 7 bases lining up with TRBD2. The V segment lost 4 bases and the J segment 2 bases; nucleotides outside the gene matches: 4. There are 14 residues in the CDR3. In germline, CDR1 is MGHDK, CDR2 SYGVNS. CDR3 amino acids: CASSVWREQETQYF. As DNA, the CDR3 is TGTGCCAGCAGTGTCTGGCGGGAGCAAGAGACCCAGTACTTC.

The sample holds a few counts of this clonotype. This chain uses TRBV4-3 with TRBJ1-4; 7 nucleotides match TRBD1. This CDR3 spans 13 amino acids. J was trimmed by 7 bases and V by 5 bases; bases with no gene match: 4. The germline V gene has CDR1 LGHNA and CDR2 YSLEER. The CDR3 spells CASSTRGGEKLFF. The CDR3 DNA reads as TGCGCCAGCAGCACCAGGGGGGGTGAAAAACTGTTTTTT.

The genes are TRBV9 and TRBJ1-5; possibly TRBD1 for D (5 bases). Trimming cost V 0 bases and J 2 bases, with 9 bases left between them. The CDR3 extends over 15 amino acids. The germline CDR1 and CDR2 sequences are SGDLS and YYNGEE. The CDR3 nucleotides are TGTGCCAGCAGCGTAGGGGGCGCGGGCAATCAGCCCCAGCATTTT. It specifies CASSVGGAGNQPQHF.

The V gene is TRBV27, the J gene TRBJ2-7; D possibly corresponds to TRBD1 (5 bases). This CDR3 spans 15 amino acids. CDR1 and CDR2 (germline): MNHEY, SMNVEV (reference sequence). V was clipped by 5 bases and J by 0 bases, with 14 bases between them. The CDR3 is CASSPEKGFSYEQYV. Written as DNA, the CDR3 is TGTGCCAGCAGTCCAGAAAAGGGGTTCTCCTACGAGCAGTACGTC.

This CDR3 reads CSVRAGGPGNEQFF. In nucleotides, the CDR3 is TGCAGCGTTAGAGCGGGGGGGCCTGGCAATGAGCAGTTCTTC. This chain connects TRBV29-1 to TRBJ2-1, with TRBD2 matching 10 bases. V shed 5 bases, J shed 6 bases, and the junction held 7 bases outside the gene matches. In germline, CDR1 is SQVTM, CDR2 ANQGSEA. CDR3 length: 14 amino acids.

This chain joins TRBV24-1 and TRBJ2-2; 10 bases agree with TRBD2. This CDR3 is built from 17 residues. V shed 4 bases, J shed 2 bases, and the junction held 6 bases outside the gene matches. Germline assignment: CDR1 KGHDR and CDR2 SFDVKD. CDR3 in DNA: TGTGCCACCAGTGACGGACTAGCGGATTTAAACACCGGGGAGCTGTTTTTT. This codes for CATSDGLADLNTGELFF.

This clonotype was recorded at least ten times. The chain recombines TRBV29-1 with TRBJ1-2; 8 bases match TRBD1. This CDR3 is built from 15 residues. The germline gives CDR1 SQVTM, CDR2 ANQGSEA. V was pared by 4 bases and J by 4 bases, with 11 bases of the junction left unmatched. The CDR3, as DNA: TGCAGCGTTGTATCCGGGACAGGTCGAATCTATGGCTACACCTTC. Its translation is CSVVSGTGRIYGYTF.

This clonotype has more than one count but fewer than ten. The chain links TRBV5-6 to TRBJ2-5; the D gene is possibly TRBD2 (5 bases). This CDR3 region has 14 residues. V shed 0 bases and J shed 3 bases, with 9 bases lying between them. Germline CDR1 SGHDT, CDR2 YYEEEE. The CDR3 is CASSLGTREETQYF. DNA of the CDR3: TGTGCCAGCAGCTTGGGGACTCGAGAAGAGACCCAGTACTTC.

The rearrangement links TRBV6-5 to TRBJ1-2; 10 nucleotides line up with TRBD1. The germline V gene encodes CDR1 MNHEY and CDR2 SVGAGI. J was trimmed by 4 bases and V by 6 bases; bases with no gene match: 5. This CDR3 comprises 14 residues. In DNA, the CDR3 is TGTGCCAGCAGCCAGACAGGGGGCGGCTATGGCTACACCTTC. Translation gives CASSQTGGGYGYTF.

This clonotype showed up just a few times. The J gene is TRBJ1-4, the V gene TRBV2; perhaps TRBD1 as D (5 bases). CDR1 and CDR2 from the germline V gene are SNHLY and FYNNEI. The CDR3 consists of 14 residues. The V and J ends lost 8 bases and 4 bases respectively, with 14 bases between them. As DNA, the CDR3 is TGTGCCAGCGTGTCCGGGACTGTTAATGAAAAACTGTTTTTT. It is translated as CASVSGTVNEKLFF.

This clonotype was observed a few times. The J gene is TRBJ1-1, the V gene TRBV5-1, with D possibly TRBD1 on 5 matching bases. Trimming left V 4 bases short and J 1 base short, with 14 bases between. CDR1 is SGHRS and CDR2 is YFSETQ in the germline V gene. CDR3 length equals 15 residues. The CDR3 DNA follows: TGCGCCAGCAGCCCAACGGGACTTACGAACACTGAAGCTTTCTTT. It translates to CASSPTGLTNTEAFF.

There are a few counts of this clonotype. This chain uses TRBV29-1 with TRBJ1-2, with 7 positions matching TRBD1. Germline V gives CDR1 SQVTM, CDR2 ANQGSEA. This CDR3 spans 11 amino acids. The V and J ends lost 7 bases and 8 bases, in that order; junction bases with no gene match: 7. CDR3 coding DNA: TGCAGCGGGGAGGGGGCCCTGGGCTACACCTTC. Its translation: CSGEGALGYTF.

This chain joins TRBV6-6 and TRBJ2-7; D may be TRBD2 (5 bases). V was pared by 2 bases and J by 1 base, with 9 bases between. This CDR3 is 14 amino acids long. CDR1 is MNHNY, CDR2 SVGAGI, per germline (reference sequence). For the CDR3, the DNA is TGTGCCAGCAGTTACGATCGGGGATCCTACGAGCAGTACTTC. The encoded protein is CASSYDRGSYEQYF.